The TCR beta chain under discussion was sequenced for a study of CD8+CD57+ T cells in acquired aplastic anemia. Whole-study context: Roughly 3 ug was the average amount of DNA from sorted CD4+ and CD8+ cells.

The CDR3 contains 13 residues. Germline V gene data show CDR1 as ENHRY and CDR2 as SYGVKD. Profiling that covered TCR beta VDJ and CDR3 relied on genomic DNA as its template. TCRdb analysed the reads with MiXCR anew, one entry per CDR3 protein. The sample shows under 200,000 distinct CDR3 sequences, 65% to 75% of them seen only once. Patients sequenced had flow cytometry evidence of CD8+CD57+ cell expansion. Sampling of blood occurred while the patients had still received no therapy. This clonotype originated in a human donor with aplastic anemia. Material for sequencing was sorted CD4+, CD8+, or CD8+CD57+ T cells (not recorded which) from PBMCs. J is TRBJ1-5 and V is TRBV10-3; D not certain. CDR3 in amino acids: CANAESSNQPQHF. In nucleotides, the CDR3 is TGTGCAAACGCGGAGAGTAGCAATCAGCCCCAGCATTTT.